This T cell receptor (beta chain) was sequenced in a study of CD8 T cells in Susac syndrome. Trimming cost V 5 bases and J 6 bases, with 15 bases left between them. Germline CDR1 is LNHNV and CDR2 is YYDKDF (reference sequence). The CDR3 has 14 amino acids. RNA amounts of 0.5 to 1 ug underwent reverse transcription with random hexamers. With immunoSEQ multiplex PCR, TCR beta CDR3 was amplified across 54 Vbeta and 13 Jbeta. TCRdb re-analysed the immunoSEQ multiplex PCR reads in MiXCR, keeping a single row per CDR3 protein. The table records over 120,000 distinct CDR3 sequences, roughly 95% of them present only once. Isolation of CD8+ and CD4+ T cells was performed negatively, whereas enrichment of TEMRA cells was done by FACS.

The chain combines TRBV15 with TRBJ2-3; a weak D match, TRBD2 (5 bases). What was sequenced was CD4+ T cells from PBMCs. The TCR originated in a human donor in good health. The CDR3 reads CATSPRRGSDTQYF. The CDR3 DNA reads as TGTGCCACCAGCCCCCGACGGGGATCCGATACGCAGTATTTT.